Detailed here is one TCR beta chain. Its antigen is not known. The CDR3 is 17 residues long. V lost 2 bases to trimming and J lost 1 base, with 17 bases between them. In germline, CDR1 is KGHSH, CDR2 LQKENI. RNA transcripts served as the template for amplifying TCR beta CDR3 regions. Using the HTBI primer set, a first-round RT-PCR was run on the TCR CDR3. Using its own MiXCR run on the multiplex PCR reads, TCRdb lists one record per CDR3 protein. The sample includes a few hundred thousand distinct CDR3 sequences, roughly 20% seen only once; the top ten take approximately 25%. The sample comes from a study of T cells in Graves' hyperthyroidism and ophthalmopathy. Overall study findings and caveats: Separation of ophthalmopathy from stable hyperthyroidism was achieved by a 13 V-J model.

The gene calls are TRBV18 and TRBJ1-2; possible D gene TRBD1, 6 bases. Sequenced sample: blood. This receptor was identified in a man aged 18 to 29 with Graves' hyperthyroidism. CDR3 in amino acids: CASSPSGGARFNYGYTF. CDR3 bases: TGTGCCAGCTCACCATCGGGGGGCGCGAGATTTAACTATGGCTACACCTTC.